What follows is one T cell receptor (beta chain) and its context. These data come from a study of blood T cell repertoires in COVID-19. In the study overall: The study drew acute and convalescent COVID-19 samples from the United States, Italy and Spain.

Data came from immunoSEQ multiplex PCR; TCRdb stores just in-frame clones and leaves some out. The sample has some 70,000 clones; 85% to 90% are singletons. This receptor was identified in a man in his fifties or sixties with acute or convalescent COVID-19. The sample comprised peripheral blood.

The CDR3 DNA is TGTGCCAGCACCCGCCTTCAGCGGAGGAGCTCCTACAATGAGCAGTTCTTC. As protein: CASTRLQRRSSYNEQFF. This sequence joins TRBV11-2 and TRBJ2-1, with D tentatively TRBD2 (5 bases). This CDR3 has 17 residues. V was shortened by 7 bases and J by 0 bases, with 19 bases between the two germline ends. CDR1 is SGHAT and CDR2 is FQNNGV in the germline V gene.